A single sample is the source of the 11 T cell receptor beta chains below, sequenced in a study of T cell changes during pregnancy in multiple sclerosis. Here immunoSEQ multiplex PCR was the method, and the copy in TCRdb shows in-frame clones only, minus some. The data show tens of thousands of clones, about nine tenths seen once. The specimen comprised CD8+ T cells from peripheral blood mononuclear cells, sampled in the second trimester of pregnancy. The receptors stem from a female donor with multiple sclerosis, enrolled in a pregnancy study.

This clone occurred once. The chain couples TRBV4-1 to TRBJ1-5; TRBD1 matches at 8 bases. Germline V CDR1 and CDR2: MGHRA, YSYEKL. Trimming at V came to 1 base and at J to 3 bases, leaving 14 bases not matched to a gene. The CDR3 runs to 19 residues. Written as DNA, the CDR3 is TGCGCCAGCAGCCAAGGACAGGGGACTATAGCAATCGCCAATCAGCCCCAGCATTTT. Translated: CASSQGQGTIAIANQPQHF.

This rearrangement joins TRBV29-1 to TRBJ2-1; 8 bases align to TRBD2. The CDR3 totals 15 residues. Trimming removed 1 base from V and 5 bases from J; junction bases left unmatched: 7. The germline V gene encodes CDR1 SQVTM and CDR2 ANQGSEA. The CDR3 DNA reads TGCAGCGTTGAAGGCCCTACTAGCGGAGACAATGAGCAGTTCTTC. This translates into CSVEGPTSGDNEQFF.

The chain is built from TRBV27 and TRBJ2-7; D not resolved. V lost 4 bases to trimming and J lost 0 bases, with 10 bases between them. Per germline, CDR1 MNHEY and CDR2 SMNVEV (reference sequence). This CDR3 has 14 residues. CDR3 bases: TGTGCCAGCAGTTATCAGGCGAGCTCCTACGAGCAGTACTTC. Translation gives CASSYQASSYEQYF.

The rearrangement links TRBV12-5 to TRBJ2-7, with 11 bases that match TRBD2. The V gene's germline CDR1 is LGHNT and CDR2 FRNRAP. With V trimmed by 5 bases and J by 3 bases, 3 bases remained unmatched. The CDR3 is 14 residues long. The CDR3 region has the DNA TGTGCTAGTGGTGGGGGGACTAGCGGCTACGAGCAGTACTTC. Protein: CASGGGTSGYEQYF.

This chain links TRBV7-6 with TRBJ2-1; 8 nucleotides align to TRBD1. The CDR3 covers 14 residues. Germline trimming cut 5 bases from V and 9 bases from J; bases unmatched to any gene: 9. CDR1 SGHVS and CDR2 FNYEAQ come from the germline V gene. The CDR3 DNA is TGTGCCAGCAGCCTCGGACAGGGCGCTGCTGAGCAGTTCTTC. It specifies CASSLGQGAAEQFF.

The CDR3 region has the DNA TGTGCCAGCAGCTTAGAACTAGCGGGGATTACAGGTGCGGAGACCCAGTACTTC. Translated: CASSLELAGITGAETQYF. The chain employs TRBV7-2 and TRBJ2-5, with TRBD2 matching over 10 bases. This CDR3 has 18 residues. CDR1 SGHTA and CDR2 FQGNSA come from the germline V gene. Trimming removed 1 base from V and 5 bases from J; junction bases left unmatched: 13.

The chain uses TRBV27 and TRBJ2-7, with D possibly matching TRBD2 (6 bases). The CDR3 contains 16 residues. Germline lookup yields CDR1 MNHEY and CDR2 SMNVEV (reference sequence). V was clipped by 5 bases and J by 7 bases, with 24 bases between them. Written as DNA, the CDR3 is TGTGCCAGCAGTCCCAACCCGGGACTGGTGGTTTTAGAGCAGTACTTC. Its protein is CASSPNPGLVVLEQYF.

The chain couples TRBV9 to TRBJ2-7; 8 positions match TRBD1. After removal of 3 bases from V and 4 bases from J, the junction contained 6 bases not matched to a gene. Per the germline V gene, CDR1 is SGDLS and CDR2 is YYNGEE. This CDR3 comprises 14 residues. The CDR3 region has the DNA TGTGCCAGCAGCGCCGGGACAGGTCTGTACGAGCAGTACTTC. Encoded protein: CASSAGTGLYEQYF.

The chain carries TRBV29-1 and TRBJ2-7; D is unclear. Germline CDR1 SQVTM, CDR2 ANQGSEA. CDR3 length: 12 amino acids. V lost 4 bases and J 2 bases, leaving 9 bases between the germline ends. CDR3: CSVVGQTYEQYF. Here the CDR3 DNA reads TGCAGCGTTGTGGGCCAAACCTACGAGCAGTACTTC.

The J gene is TRBJ2-1, the V gene TRBV4-1; 7 bases line up with TRBD2. The CDR3 loop spans 16 amino acids. Germline V CDR1 and CDR2: MGHRA, YSYEKL. V shed 2 bases, J shed 4 bases, and the junction held 8 bases outside the gene matches. As DNA, the CDR3 is TGCGCCAGCAGCCAAACCTCCCTAGCGGAGTACAATGAGCAGTTCTTC. Its translation is CASSQTSLAEYNEQFF.

The CDR3 protein is CASDMTGMTEAFF. CDR3 bases: TGTGCCTCTGATATGACAGGAATGACTGAAGCTTTCTTT. The V gene is TRBV30, the J gene TRBJ1-1, with D perhaps TRBD1 (6 bases). CDR1 is GTSNPN, CDR2 SVGIG, per germline (reference sequence). V lost 7 bases, J lost 5 bases, and 17 bases lay in between. This CDR3 has 13 amino acids. The full variable domain, with the rest looked up from reference TRBV30 and TRBJ1-1, is SQTIHQWPATLVQPVGSPLSLECTVEGTSNPNLYWYRQAAGRGLQLLFYSVGIGQISSEVPQNLSASRPQDRQFILSSKKLLLSDSGFYLCASDMTGMTEAFFGQGTRLTVV.